The clone carrying this TCR beta chain was recorded a few times. The authors produced TCR alpha and TCR beta cDNA libraries with sample barcodes and UMIs by 5'RACE using constant-segment primers. TCRdb recomputed calls from the 5' RACE reads with MiXCR, one row per CDR3 protein. The table lists about 190,000 distinct CDR3 sequences, about 10% of them singletons. This CDR3 contains 14 residues. Germline CDR1 is SGHTA and CDR2 is FQGTGA. Trimming stripped 5 bases from V and 4 bases from J, with 12 bases between. These data belong to a study of T-cell memory formation after mild COVID-19. Input material: PBMCs or a T cell subset sorted from them (not recorded which). This receptor was obtained from a man aged 18 to 30 who had mild COVID-19 (a few samples of this study predate the infection). Cell type and time point are not known. The V gene is TRBV7-3, the J gene TRBJ1-3, with D tentatively TRBD1 (5 bases). The CDR3 here is CASSPGTAGNTIYF. DNA of the CDR3: TGTGCCAGCAGCCCCGGGACGGCCGGAAACACCATATATTTT.